The entry that follows covers one TCR beta chain sequence. Its specificity is not known. This sample stems from a study of shared clonotypes between healthy human individuals. TCRdb's copy holds only in-frame clones and misses some; the assay was immunoSEQ multiplex PCR. Here the sample spans 2 million to 2.5 million clones, 80% to 95% being singletons. Trimming shortened V by 3 bases and J by 4 bases, and 18 bases separated the two germline ends. CDR1 is SGDLS and CDR2 is YYNGEE in the germline V gene. The CDR3 length is 16 residues. Findings of the study overall: Non-shared clonotypes had lower generation probabilities than clonotypes shared by all four sorted-subset donors.

The specimen sequenced was naive CD4+ T cells from PBMCs. Subset specified: CD45RA+ positively selected. The rearrangement joins TRBV9 to TRBJ2-3; D remains ambiguous. This TCR was recovered from a young man in good health. Some clones in this sample may be carry-over from other donors' samples. Here the CDR3 reads CASSDTLGWSSDTQYF. The DNA for the CDR3 is TGTGCCAGCAGCGATACCCTCGGGTGGAGTTCAGATACGCAGTATTTT.